This passage covers 32 T cell receptor beta chains from one sample sequenced in a study of cytomegalovirus exposure and HLA in healthy donors. PCR amplification relied on 60 Vbeta primers (plus 13 Jbeta primers). The protocol was immunoSEQ multiplex PCR, while the TCRdb copy is restricted to in-frame clones and leaves out a portion. The data hold around 67,000 clones, with roughly 75% observed a single time. The sequenced sample was PBMCs. All receptors come from a woman aged 25 to 39 in good health and CMV-seropositive.

This clone came up once. The rearrangement uses TRBV28 and TRBJ1-6; maybe TRBD1 (5 bases). The V end lost 2 bases, the J end lost 0 bases, and 14 bases lay between the germline ends. The CDR3 is 18 amino acids. The germline V gene has CDR1 MDHEN and CDR2 SYDVKM. The CDR3 here is CASSLLRAGYSYNSPLHF. CDR3 in DNA: TGTGCCAGCAGTTTACTTCGGGCAGGGTACTCCTATAATTCACCCCTCCACTTT.

The chain recombines TRBV10-3 with TRBJ2-7, with a weak D call TRBD1 (5 bases). The CDR3 extends over 12 amino acids. The ends were cut back, 5 bases at V and 3 bases at J, with 8 bases in the middle. Germline CDR1 is ENHRY and CDR2 is SYGVKD. The CDR3 sequence: CAISPTDYEQYF. In DNA form, the CDR3 reads TGTGCCATCAGTCCGACAGACTACGAGCAGTACTTC.

This clone was detected a few times. The chain combines TRBV4-3 with TRBJ1-1; 7 nucleotides match TRBD1. The CDR3 covers 14 residues. Germline CDR1 reads LGHNA; CDR2 reads YSLEER. Trimming at V came to 3 bases and at J to 9 bases, leaving 10 bases not matched to a gene. CDR3 amino acids: CASSHGTGQPKAFF. The CDR3 nucleotides are TGCGCCAGCAGCCACGGTACGGGACAGCCAAAAGCTTTCTTT.

This chain joins TRBV11-2 and TRBJ2-5, with 7 bases matching TRBD2. Germline V gene lookup returns CDR1 SGHAT and CDR2 FQNNGV. The CDR3 is 15 amino acids. Losses at the gene ends were 4 bases for V and 5 bases for J; bases not matched to a gene: 10. This CDR3 reads CASSSGLRREETQYF. CDR3 DNA sequence: TGTGCCAGCAGCTCCGGGCTTCGGCGGGAGGAGACCCAGTACTTC.

CDR3 sequence reads: CASSLDGGLSEQYF. The CDR3 nucleotides read TGTGCCAGCAGCTTAGACGGGGGGCTCAGCGAGCAGTACTTC. This chain connects TRBV11-2 to TRBJ2-7; weak D call: TRBD2 (7 bases). Germline CDR1 and CDR2: SGHAT and FQNNGV. With 0 bases removed from V and 6 bases from J, the gap between germline ends came to 12 bases. The CDR3 spans 14 residues.

The chain has TRBV4-2 and TRBJ2-7, with 10 bases that match TRBD2. This CDR3 comprises 15 residues. The ends lost 3 bases at V and 3 bases at J; junction bases unmatched: 5. The V gene's germline CDR1 is LGHNA and CDR2 YNFKEQ. Here the CDR3 reads CASSHLAGVGYEQYF. In DNA form, the CDR3 reads TGTGCCAGCAGCCACCTAGCGGGAGTCGGCTACGAGCAGTACTTC.

This rearrangement joins TRBV5-1 to TRBJ2-2; 9 positions agree with TRBD1. Germline CDR1 SGHRS, CDR2 YFSETQ. After removal of 2 bases from V and 4 bases from J, the junction contained 6 bases not matched to a gene. CDR3 size: 16 residues. CDR3 DNA: TGCGCCAGCAGCTTCGGGGGACAGGGCGGCACCGGGGAGCTGTTTTTT. This codes for CASSFGGQGGTGELFF.

The chain combines TRBV6-1 with TRBJ2-1, with 10 bases lining up with TRBD1. The CDR3 runs to 15 residues. The trim removed 5 bases at V and 4 bases at J, leaving 5 bases unmatched. CDR1 and CDR2 (germline): MNHNS, SASEGT. CDR3 in DNA: TGTGCCAGCAGTTTACGACAGGGGGCTTACAATGAGCAGTTCTTC. Translating gives CASSLRQGAYNEQFF.

This sequence joins TRBV4-1 and TRBJ2-1; 8 bases match TRBD2. This CDR3 spans 15 amino acids. Germline values: CDR1 MGHRA, CDR2 YSYEKL. V shed 1 base and J 4 bases; nucleotides not matched to a gene: 3. The CDR3 DNA sequence: TGCGCCAGCAGCCAAGGGTCGGGGGGGTACAATGAGCAGTTCTTC. This codes for CASSQGSGGYNEQFF.

This chain connects TRBV9 to TRBJ2-2, with a weak D call TRBD1 (5 bases). This CDR3 is 14 amino acids long. Trimming pared 2 bases from V and 4 bases from J, leaving 9 bases between. Germline lookup yields CDR1 SGDLS and CDR2 YYNGEE. Here the CDR3 reads CASSVGRSTGELFF. DNA of the CDR3: TGTGCCAGCAGCGTGGGGCGGTCCACCGGGGAGCTGTTTTTT.

V gene TRBV6-4 combines with J gene TRBJ1-1; TRBD1 agrees at 8 bases. V was pared by 6 bases and J by 1 base, with 4 bases of the junction left unmatched. Germline V gene lookup returns CDR1 MRHNA and CDR2 SNTAGT. The CDR3 sequence is 14 residues long. CDR3 sequence reads: CASSAGTGNTEAFF. The CDR3 bases are TGTGCCAGCAGCGCCGGGACAGGGAACACTGAAGCTTTCTTT.

This clone was observed a handful of times. The germline gene is not matched at one end of the junction; a read error may be the cause. J is TRBJ1-6 and V is TRBV7-3, with a tentative D call TRBD1 (5 bases). The CDR3 runs 15 residues. The germline CDR1 and CDR2 sequences are SGHTA and FQGTGA. CDR3 region: CASSSGSSFNSPLHF. The CDR3 bases are TGTGCCAGCAGCTCAGGGTCTTCCTTTAATTCACCCCTCCACTTT. Full variable domain (rest looked up from reference TRBV7-3 and TRBJ1-6): GAGVSQTPSNKVTEKGKYVELRCDPISGHTALYWYRQSLGQGPEFLIYFQGTGAADDSGLPNDRFFAVRPEGSVSTLKIQRTERGDSAVYLCASSSGSSFNSPLHFGNGTRLTVT.

The chain links TRBV7-9 to TRBJ2-1; TRBD2 matches 9 bases. The CDR3 totals 15 residues. J lost 9 bases, V lost 4 bases, and 10 bases had no gene match. From germline, CDR1 is SEHNR and CDR2 FQNEAQ (reference sequence). For the CDR3, the DNA is TGTGCCAGCAGCTCTTTTGCCGGGACTAGCCGTGAGCAGTTCTTC. It is translated as CASSSFAGTSREQFF. The entire variable domain, with the rest obtained from reference TRBV7-9 and TRBJ2-1, is as follows: DTGVSQNPRHKITKRGQNVTFRCDPISEHNRLYWYRQTLGQGPEFLTYFQNEAQLEKSRLLSDRFSAERPKGSFSTLEIQRTEQGDSAMYLCASSSFAGTSREQFFGPGTRLTVL.

This clone was observed a few times. The chain recombines TRBV7-2 with TRBJ1-5; the D gene is possibly TRBD1 (6 bases). The V gene lost 1 base and the J gene lost 0 bases, with 7 bases spanning the gap. This CDR3 comprises 15 residues. Germline-derived CDR1 and CDR2 are SGHTA and FQGNSA. This CDR3 is CASSLVGGSNQPQHF. CDR3 nucleotides: TGTGCCAGCAGCTTAGTAGGGGGTAGCAATCAGCCCCAGCATTTT. The full variable domain, its missing parts supplied by reference TRBV7-2 and TRBJ1-5, is GAGVSQSPSNKVTEKGKDVELRCDPISGHTALYWYRQSLGQGLEFLIYFQGNSAPDKSGLPSDRFSAERTGGSVSTLTIQRTQQEDSAVYLCASSLVGGSNQPQHFGDGTRLSIL.

The chain uses TRBV9 and TRBJ1-4, with TRBD1 identical over 8 bases. CDR1 is SGDLS and CDR2 is YYNGEE in the germline V gene. There are 14 residues in the CDR3. Losses at the gene ends were 4 bases for V and 3 bases for J; bases not matched to a gene: 2. This chain's CDR3 is CASSSTGANEKLFF. The CDR3 nucleotides are TGTGCCAGCAGCTCGACAGGGGCTAATGAAAAACTGTTTTTT.

This clone was picked up one time. The chain joins TRBV9 to TRBJ2-3, with 8 nucleotides matching TRBD2. This CDR3 is built from 16 residues. The junction had 7 bases not matched to a gene; V was cut back by 4 bases and J by 0 bases. In germline, CDR1 is SGDLS, CDR2 YYNGEE. In DNA, the CDR3 is TGTGCCAGCAGCCCCAGCGGGAGAGGGAGCACAGATACGCAGTATTTT. Protein sequence: CASSPSGRGSTDTQYF.

The chain has TRBV21-1 and TRBJ2-2; TRBD1, the table's D call, was not compared with the DNA. TRBV21-1 is shown as a pseudogene. The CDR3 runs 16 residues. Here the CDR3 reads CASSTLTGTNTGELFF. In DNA form, the CDR3 reads TGTGCCAGCAGCACCTTGACAGGTACTAACACCGGGGAGCTGTTTTTT.

This clone has a single count. The chain couples TRBV30 to TRBJ2-5, with TRBD2 matching 16 bases. The CDR3 has 14 amino acids. CDR1 is GTSNPN and CDR2 is SVGIG in the germline V gene (reference sequence). The trim removed 3 bases at V and 5 bases at J, leaving 0 bases unmatched. CDR3: CAWRGLAGGETQYF. In DNA form, the CDR3 reads TGTGCCTGGAGGGGACTAGCGGGAGGGGAGACCCAGTACTTC.

V usage is TRBV5-1 and J usage is TRBJ2-1; D might be TRBD1 (6 bases). V was clipped by 4 bases and J by 0 bases, with 14 bases between them. The CDR3 has 16 residues. Looked up from germline, CDR1 is SGHRS and CDR2 is YFSETQ. The CDR3 sequence is CASSTTQGSSYNEQFF. In DNA, the CDR3 is TGCGCCAGCAGCACCACACAGGGAAGCTCCTACAATGAGCAGTTCTTC.

CDR3 nucleotides: TGTGCCAGCACCCAAGCCGGGACTCCGATCACCGGGGAGCTGTTTTTT. This encodes CASTQAGTPITGELFF. This chain connects TRBV9 to TRBJ2-2; D possibly corresponds to TRBD2 (6 bases). V lost 6 bases and J lost 4, with 19 bases in between. This CDR3 contains 16 residues. The germline V gene has CDR1 SGDLS and CDR2 YYNGEE. The full variable domain, completed using reference TRBV9 and TRBJ2-2, is DSGVTQTPKHLITATGQRVTLRCSPRSGDLSVYWYQQSLDQGLQFLIQYYNGEERAKGNILERFSAQQFPDLHSELNLSSLELGDSALYFCASTQAGTPITGELFFGEGSRLTVL.

The chain employs TRBV6-6 and TRBJ2-1; TRBD2 matches at 14 bases. This CDR3 comprises 16 residues. V gave up 6 bases and J gave up 4 bases; unmatched junction bases: 5. CDR1 and CDR2 (germline): MNHNY, SVGAGI (reference sequence). CDR3 residues: CASSPGTSGRYNEQFF. Here the CDR3 DNA reads TGTGCCAGCAGCCCCGGGACTAGCGGGAGATACAATGAGCAGTTCTTC.

This clone was picked up a small number of times. The CDR3 reads CASSRGPGLGQTGTQYF. The DNA for the CDR3 is TGTGCCAGTAGTAGAGGACCGGGACTGGGGCAAACCGGGACCCAGTACTTC. The rearrangement uses TRBV19 and TRBJ2-5, with a weak D call TRBD2 (6 bases). The germline gives CDR1 LNHDA, CDR2 SQIVND (reference sequence). CDR3 length equals 17 residues. V was shortened by 4 bases and J by 7 bases, with 25 bases between the two germline ends.

The chain combines TRBV30 with TRBJ2-5; D not resolved. CDR3 length: 13 residues. The V and J ends lost 1 base and 2 bases respectively, with 8 bases between them. CDR1 and CDR2 (germline): GTSNPN, SVGIG (reference sequence). CDR3 sequence: CAWSGSSQETQYF. The CDR3 region has the DNA TGTGCCTGGAGTGGGAGCTCACAAGAGACCCAGTACTTC.

The chain recombines TRBV18 with TRBJ1-1; D might be TRBD1 (6 bases). Germline CDR1 is KGHSH and CDR2 is LQKENI. The CDR3 sequence is 14 residues long. The V end lost 5 bases, the J end lost 3 bases, and 13 bases lay between the germline ends. CDR3 sequence: CASSSNHRDTEAFF. The DNA for the CDR3 is TGTGCCAGCTCATCAAATCACAGGGACACTGAAGCTTTCTTT. Using reference TRBV18 and TRBJ1-1 for the parts outside the CDR3, the full variable domain is NAGVMQNPRHLVRRRGQEARLRCSPMKGHSHVYWYRQLPEEGLKFMVYLQKENIIDESGMPKERFSAEFPKEGPSILRIQQVVRGDSAAYFCASSSNHRDTEAFFGQGTRLTVV.

This chain uses TRBV7-8 with TRBJ2-3; the D gene is possibly TRBD2 (6 bases). This CDR3 contains 15 residues. Germline V CDR1 and CDR2: SGHVS, FQNEAQ. Trimming removed 5 bases from V and 3 bases from J, with 15 bases in between. The CDR3 loop is CASSRWAGRTDTQYF. The DNA of the CDR3 is TGTGCCAGCAGCCGTTGGGCCGGGAGAACAGATACGCAGTATTTT.

With respect to this clone: A read error may account for a junction end that differs from germline. The chain uses TRBV7-7 and TRBJ2-3; D is perhaps TRBD1 (5 bases). Germline CDR1 SSHAT, CDR2 FNYEAQ (reference sequence). The CDR3 contains 14 residues. Here the CDR3 reads CASSRDSSTDTQYF. Here the CDR3 DNA reads TGTGCTAGCAGCCGAGACAGTAGCACAGATACGCAGTATTTT.

The V gene is TRBV4-1, the J gene TRBJ1-2; D is undetermined. The germline V gene encodes CDR1 MGHRA and CDR2 YSYEKL. CDR3 length: 16 amino acids. Trimming left V 1 base short and J 2 bases short, with 14 bases between. In DNA, the CDR3 is TGCGCCAGCAGCCAAGCTAGACGGGTCGGCAACTATGGCTACACCTTC. Translated, it gives CASSQARRVGNYGYTF.

The gene calls are TRBV7-9 and TRBJ1-2, with 9 nucleotides matching TRBD1. This CDR3 comprises 17 residues. Germline V gives CDR1 SEHNR, CDR2 FQNEAQ (reference sequence). Unmatched junction bases numbered 13, after V lost 5 bases and J lost 3 bases. The CDR3 DNA reads TGTGCCAGCAGCCCCGGGACAGGGAAGAGGGGAGACTATGGCTACACCTTC. Translation gives CASSPGTGKRGDYGYTF.

The chain combines TRBV11-2 with TRBJ2-1; D is undetermined. This CDR3 region has 12 residues. Between the trimmed V and J ends, which lost 7 bases and 5 bases, there was a span of 9 bases. Germline lookup yields CDR1 SGHAT and CDR2 FQNNGV. CDR3 amino acids: CASTPHNNEQFF. Written as DNA, the CDR3 is TGTGCCAGCACTCCTCACAACAATGAGCAGTTCTTC. Variable domain in full (rest from reference TRBV11-2 and TRBJ2-1): EAGVAQSPRYKIIEKRQSVAFWCNPISGHATLYWYQQILGQGPKLLIQFQNNGVVDDSQLPKDRFSAERLKGVDSTLKIQPAKLEDSAVYLCASTPHNNEQFFGPGTRLTVL.

In DNA form, the CDR3 reads TGTGCCAGTGGCGGGGACGGGGAGCTGTTTTTT. Protein product: CASGGDGELFF. The chain employs TRBV27 and TRBJ2-2; D perhaps matches TRBD2 (6 bases). This CDR3 comprises 11 residues. V lost 9 bases, J lost 7 bases, and 9 bases lay in between. The germline V gene encodes CDR1 MNHEY and CDR2 SMNVEV (reference sequence).

The gene calls are TRBV19 and TRBJ2-1, with 8 bases identical to TRBD2. There are 15 residues in the CDR3. The V gene end was trimmed by 7 bases and the J gene end by 2 bases; junction bases not matched to a gene: 7. Germline V lookup: CDR1 LNHDA, CDR2 SQIVND (reference sequence). The CDR3 bases are TGTGCCAGTACCATTCGGGGGGGGACCTACAATGAGCAGTTCTTC. Translation: CASTIRGGTYNEQFF.

The chain combines TRBV9 with TRBJ2-3, with 14 bases matching TRBD2. The trim removed 4 bases at V and 6 bases at J, leaving 13 bases unmatched. CDR1 is SGDLS and CDR2 is YYNGEE in the germline V gene. This CDR3 spans 18 amino acids. CDR3 in DNA: TGTGCCAGCAGCTCCAGACCGGGACTAGCGGGAGTTAAGGATACGCAGTATTTT. Amino acid sequence: CASSSRPGLAGVKDTQYF.